Following are 18 T cell receptor beta chains from one sample sequenced in a study of blood T cell repertoires in COVID-19. TCRdb keeps only in-frame clones here, not all; method: immunoSEQ multiplex PCR. The data show over 400,000 clones, approximately 91% seen once. The specimen was peripheral blood. The origin of the receptors is a woman in her forties or fifties with COVID-19, enrolled during active disease.

V usage is TRBV21-1 and J usage is TRBJ1-3; the table's D call, TRBD1, has no DNA check behind it. TRBV21-1 is annotated as a pseudogene. The CDR3 loop spans 13 amino acids. CDR3 region: CASSNRGGNTIYF. CDR3 nucleotides: TGTGCCAGCAGCAACAGGGGTGGAAACACCATATATTTT.

The table lists this clone with many counts. The CDR3 DNA reads TGTGCCAGAAGCTTAGTTCGACGGATTCCGTTGGGGGCCTGTGGCTACACCTTC. Residues: CARSLVRRIPLGACGYTF. The chain combines TRBV7-5 with TRBJ1-2; the D call TRBD1 from the table was never checked on the DNA. TRBV7-5 represents a pseudogene. The CDR3 spans 18 residues.

The count of this clone is one. The genes are TRBV5-1 and TRBJ1-6, with D possibly matching TRBD1 (6 bases). The CDR3 is made up of 16 amino acids. The V end was cut by 3 bases, the J end by 7 bases, with 17 bases between. Germline-derived CDR1 and CDR2 are SGHRS and YFSETQ. The chain's CDR3 is CASSSGSGATNSPLHF. The CDR3 DNA reads as TGCGCCAGCAGCTCTGGATCAGGGGCAACCAATTCACCCCTCCACTTT.

This chain links TRBV2 with TRBJ1-5; 7 positions agree with TRBD1. The V gene end was trimmed by 5 bases and the J gene end by 5 bases; junction bases not matched to a gene: 3. Germline values: CDR1 SNHLY, CDR2 FYNNEI. This CDR3 contains 13 residues. CDR3 coding DNA: TGTGCCAGCAGTTCGACAGGGTATCAGCCCCAGCATTTT. It codes for CASSSTGYQPQHF.

This clone was picked up one time. V usage is TRBV10-3 and J usage is TRBJ2-6; a weak D match, TRBD1 (5 bases). Germline V gene lookup returns CDR1 ENHRY and CDR2 SYGVKD. The germline V and J ends were trimmed by 2 bases and 1 base, with 6 bases remaining between them. The CDR3 runs 15 residues. The CDR3, as DNA: TGTGCCATCAGTGAGACAGGTTCTGGGGCCAACGTCCTGACTTTC. Translation gives CAISETGSGANVLTF.

CDR3 protein: CASSEPVFYGYTF. CDR3 nucleotide sequence: TGTGCCAGCAGTGAACCAGTTTTCTATGGCTACACCTTC. This chain links TRBV6-1 with TRBJ1-2; D is unclear. CDR3 length equals 13 residues. V lost 2 bases and J 4 bases, leaving 8 bases between the germline ends. CDR1 and CDR2 (germline): MNHNS, SASEGT.

This chain joins TRBV29-1 and TRBJ2-7; tentatively, D is TRBD1 (6 bases). Trimming pared 7 bases from V and 2 bases from J, leaving 9 bases between. The CDR3 is made up of 11 amino acids. Germline CDR1 is SQVTM and CDR2 is ANQGSEA. CDR3 coding DNA: TGCAGCGCGAGACAGGCCTACGAGCAGTACTTC. It yields the protein CSARQAYEQYF.

The chain has TRBV12-5 and TRBJ2-1, with TRBD1 as a possible D gene (6 bases). The CDR3 covers 15 residues. Looked up from germline, CDR1 is LGHNT and CDR2 is FRNRAP. V lost 7 bases and J 4 bases, leaving 17 bases between the germline ends. The CDR3 reads CASAMTGSMYNEQFF. The DNA of the CDR3 is TGTGCTAGTGCCATGACAGGCTCGATGTACAATGAGCAGTTCTTC.

The chain employs TRBV6-1 and TRBJ2-7; TRBD1 is a possible D gene (6 bases). The CDR3 has 16 residues. CDR1 is MNHNS, CDR2 SASEGT, per germline. V was clipped by 3 bases and J by 0 bases, with 15 bases between them. The CDR3 is CASSDPGTRHSYEQYF. CDR3 bases: TGTGCCAGCAGTGACCCCGGGACACGCCACTCCTACGAGCAGTACTTC.

This clone has only one observation. The chain has TRBV5-1 and TRBJ2-7, with 7 bases fitting TRBD1. There are 11 residues in the CDR3. The trim removed 7 bases at V and 6 bases at J, leaving 4 bases unmatched. Germline CDR1 and CDR2: SGHRS and YFSETQ. CDR3 sequence: CASGTGVEQYF. DNA of the CDR3: TGCGCCAGCGGAACAGGGGTCGAGCAGTACTTC. Together with reference TRBV5-1 and TRBJ2-7, the CDR3 gives the full variable domain: KAGVTQTPRYLIKTRGQQVTLSCSPISGHRSVSWYQQTPGQGLQFLFEYFSETQRNKGNFPGRFSGRQFSNSRSEMNVSTLELGDSALYLCASGTGVEQYFGPGTRLTVT.

V and J are TRBV10-1 and TRBJ1-1; TRBD1 matches at 7 bases. Germline V gene sequence: CDR1 WNHNN, CDR2 SYGVQD (reference sequence). V shed 8 bases, J shed 2 bases, and the junction held 8 bases outside the gene matches. The CDR3 sequence is 14 residues long. The CDR3 spells CASVGAGGNTEAFF. The CDR3 coding sequence is TGCGCCAGCGTTGGAGCAGGGGGAAACACTGAAGCTTTCTTT.

J is TRBJ2-7 and V is TRBV27; 9 nucleotides line up with TRBD2. After removal of 7 bases from V and 6 bases from J, the junction contained 7 bases not matched to a gene. The germline gives CDR1 MNHEY, CDR2 SMNVEV (reference sequence). CDR3 size: 13 residues. CDR3 amino acids: CASKASGAREQYF. The CDR3, as DNA: TGTGCCAGCAAGGCTAGCGGGGCCCGCGAGCAGTACTTC.

The chain recombines TRBV3-1 (or the pseudogene TRBV3-2) with TRBJ2-2; 8 bases are a match to TRBD1. The CDR3 runs to 13 residues. CDR1 is LGHDT and CDR2 is YNNKEL in the germline V gene (reference sequence). The V gene end was trimmed by 9 bases and the J gene end by 9 bases; junction bases not matched to a gene: 9. CDR3 nucleotide sequence: TGTGCCAGTACAGGGGGGAACTCATGGGAGCTGTTTTTT. It is translated as CASTGGNSWELFF.

V and J are TRBV6-5 and TRBJ1-1, with 8 bases lining up with TRBD1. The CDR3 covers 15 residues. Germline assignment: CDR1 MNHEY and CDR2 SVGAGI. V shed 6 bases and J 0 bases; nucleotides not matched to a gene: 6. CDR3 in amino acids: CASRPGQGLNTEAFF. The CDR3, as DNA: TGTGCCAGCAGGCCTGGACAGGGATTGAACACTGAAGCTTTCTTT.

The chain links TRBV5-4 to TRBJ2-5; 7 bases line up with TRBD1. The V and J ends lost 3 bases and 3 bases, in that order; junction bases with no gene match: 2. CDR1 SGHNT and CDR2 YYREEE come from the germline V gene (reference sequence). This CDR3 comprises 13 residues. The CDR3 is CASSYDREETQYF. The CDR3 DNA reads TGTGCCAGCAGCTACGACAGGGAAGAGACCCAGTACTTC.

V gene TRBV11-2 combines with J gene TRBJ2-3, with D maybe TRBD2 (6 bases). Germline V lookup: CDR1 SGHAT, CDR2 FQNNGV. There are 14 residues in the CDR3. The V end lost 4 bases, the J end lost 6 bases, and 14 bases lay between the germline ends. CDR3 nucleotide sequence: TGTGCCAGCAGCTCGGGAGTCACAACCGATACGCAGTATTTT. Translated: CASSSGVTTDTQYF.

V gene TRBV10-3 combines with J gene TRBJ2-2, with D perhaps TRBD2 (6 bases). V dropped 6 bases and J dropped 5 bases, with 10 bases sitting between them. Germline CDR1 reads ENHRY; CDR2 reads SYGVKD. CDR3 length equals 13 residues. The CDR3, as DNA: TGTGCCATCAGATTGGAGGGGACCGGGGAGCTGTTTTTT. Translated, it gives CAIRLEGTGELFF.

The chain has TRBV3-1 (or the pseudogene TRBV3-2) and TRBJ1-4; no definite D call. The CDR3 has 15 amino acids. Germline V gene lookup returns CDR1 LGHDT and CDR2 YNNKEL (reference sequence). Trimming stripped 2 bases from V and 0 bases from J, with 7 bases between. CDR3 region: CASSQIPTTNEKLFF. CDR3 in DNA: TGTGCCAGCAGCCAAATCCCCACAACTAATGAAAAACTGTTTTTT.